This TCR beta chain was captured by sequencing in a study of somatic mutations in cytotoxic T cells in rheumatoid arthritis. Sequencing was performed with immunoSEQ multiplex PCR; in TCRdb, only in-frame clones are kept and a portion is missing. The data show about 6,700 clones, roughly four fifths seen once. From germline, CDR1 is MGHRA and CDR2 YSYEKL. Trimming stripped 1 base from V and 7 bases from J, with 11 bases between. CDR3 length: 14 amino acids. The J gene is TRBJ2-1, the V gene TRBV4-1; D is possibly TRBD2 (6 bases). The receptor's source is an older woman in good health. Sequencing was carried out using CD8+ T cells sorted from blood. The CDR3, as DNA: TGCGCCAGCAGCCAAGTTTATAGCGGAAATGAGCAGTTCTTC. Translation gives CASSQVYSGNEQFF.